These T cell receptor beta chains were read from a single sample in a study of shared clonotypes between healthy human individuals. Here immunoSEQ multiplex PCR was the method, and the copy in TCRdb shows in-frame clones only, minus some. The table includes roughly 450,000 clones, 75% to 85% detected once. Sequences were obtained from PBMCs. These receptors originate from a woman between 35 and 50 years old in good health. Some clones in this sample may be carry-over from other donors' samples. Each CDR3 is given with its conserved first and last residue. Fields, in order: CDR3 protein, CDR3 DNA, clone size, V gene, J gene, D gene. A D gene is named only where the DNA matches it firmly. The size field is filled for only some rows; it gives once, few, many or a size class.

CDR3 protein: CASSNQAGELFF; CDR3 DNA: TGTGCCAGCAGTAACCAAGCCGGGGAGCTGTTTTTT; clone size: -; V gene: TRBV28; J gene: TRBJ2-2; D gene: -
CDR3 protein: CASSYRGGSGELFF; CDR3 DNA: TGTGCCAGCAGCTACAGGGGGGGTAGCGGGGAGCTGTTTTTT; clone size: -; V gene: TRBV7-8; J gene: TRBJ2-2; D gene: -
CDR3 protein: CASRVTGANVLTF; CDR3 DNA: TGTGCCAGTAGAGTTACAGGGGCCAACGTCCTGACTTTC; clone size: -; V gene: TRBV19; J gene: TRBJ2-6; D gene: -
CDR3 protein: CAESKRDLLGEQYF; CDR3 DNA: TGTGCCGAATCCAAGCGGGATTTGCTGGGCGAGCAGTACTTC; clone size: -; V gene: TRBV30; J gene: TRBJ2-7; D gene: TRBD2
CDR3 protein: CATAVWTNQETQYF; CDR3 DNA: TGTGCCACAGCAGTCTGGACTAACCAAGAGACCCAGTACTTC; clone size: -; V gene: TRBV2; J gene: TRBJ2-5; D gene: -
CDR3 protein: CASSLDGDGVNEQFF; CDR3 DNA: TGTGCCAGCAGCTTAGACGGGGATGGGGTCAATGAGCAGTTCTTC; clone size: -; V gene: TRBV11-3; J gene: TRBJ2-1; D gene: -
CDR3 protein: CASRGIAGGNTGELFF; CDR3 DNA: TGCGCCAGCAGGGGAATAGCGGGAGGGAACACCGGGGAGCTGTTTTTT; clone size: few; V gene: TRBV4-1; J gene: TRBJ2-2; D gene: TRBD2
CDR3 protein: CASSFAGGVSYNEQFF; CDR3 DNA: TGTGCCAGCAGCTTCGCGGGAGGGGTCTCCTACAATGAGCAGTTCTTC; clone size: many; V gene: TRBV7-2; J gene: TRBJ2-1; D gene: TRBD2
CDR3 protein: CASSEFRETDTQYF; CDR3 DNA: TGTGCCAGCAGTGAATTCCGGGAGACAGATACGCAGTATTTT; clone size: -; V gene: TRBV6-1; J gene: TRBJ2-3; D gene: -
CDR3 protein: CASSGGGIGTDTQYF; CDR3 DNA: TGTGCCAGCAGCGGAGGGGGGATCGGCACAGATACGCAGTATTTT; clone size: -; V gene: TRBV7-6; J gene: TRBJ2-3; D gene: -
CDR3 protein: CASSQDSLASNEQFF; CDR3 DNA: TGTGCCAGCAGCCAAGACTCCCTAGCGAGCAATGAGCAGTTCTTC; clone size: -; V gene: TRBV4-2; J gene: TRBJ2-1; D gene: -
CDR3 protein: CASSESGGTYNEQFF; CDR3 DNA: TGTGCCAGCAGCGAATCAGGGGGTACCTACAATGAGCAGTTCTTC; clone size: -; V gene: TRBV9; J gene: TRBJ2-1; D gene: TRBD1
CDR3 protein: CASSLPSGDPNTGELFF; CDR3 DNA: TGTGCCAGCAGCTTACCTAGCGGGGACCCGAACACCGGGGAGCTGTTTTTT; clone size: -; V gene: TRBV7-3; J gene: TRBJ2-2; D gene: TRBD2
CDR3 protein: CASSTRTSGITDTQYF; CDR3 DNA: TGTGCCAGCAGCACAAGGACTAGCGGAATCACAGATACGCAGTATTTT; clone size: -; V gene: TRBV7-2; J gene: TRBJ2-3; D gene: TRBD2
CDR3 protein: CASSVYSEGVPFYGYTF; CDR3 DNA: TGTGCCAGCAGCGTTTATTCCGAGGGGGTACCGTTCTATGGCTACACCTTC; clone size: -; V gene: TRBV9; J gene: TRBJ1-2; D gene: -
CDR3 protein: CASSVAVAGVYEQYF; CDR3 DNA: TGTGCCAGCAGCGTAGCGGTCGCTGGAGTCTACGAGCAGTACTTC; clone size: -; V gene: TRBV9; J gene: TRBJ2-7; D gene: -
CDR3 protein: CASSFRAGDLYEQYF; CDR3 DNA: TGTGCCAGCAGCTTTAGAGCGGGAGACCTCTACGAGCAGTACTTC; clone size: -; V gene: TRBV5-4; J gene: TRBJ2-7; D gene: TRBD2
CDR3 protein: CASSLRGGPQGTYEQYF; CDR3 DNA: TGTGCCAGCAGCCTCCGCGGGGGGCCTCAGGGTACCTACGAGCAGTACTTC; clone size: -; V gene: TRBV4-2; J gene: TRBJ2-7; D gene: TRBD2
CDR3 protein: CASSTNEKLFF; CDR3 DNA: TGTGCCAGCAGCACTAATGAAAAACTGTTTTTT; clone size: -; V gene: TRBV6-6; J gene: TRBJ1-4; D gene: -
CDR3 protein: CASSARPGNIQYF; CDR3 DNA: TGTGCCAGCAGCGCCCGGCCGGGAAACATTCAGTACTTC; clone size: -; V gene: TRBV9; J gene: TRBJ2-4; D gene: -
CDR3 protein: CASSQGTGSRYTEAFF; CDR3 DNA: TGCGCCAGCAGCCAGGGGACAGGGTCTCGGTACACTGAAGCTTTCTTT; clone size: -; V gene: TRBV4-3; J gene: TRBJ1-1; D gene: TRBD1
CDR3 protein: CASSRTGVGQPQHF; CDR3 DNA: TGTGCCAGCAGCCGGACAGGGGTTGGTCAGCCCCAGCATTTT; clone size: -; V gene: TRBV7-9; J gene: TRBJ1-5; D gene: TRBD1
CDR3 protein: CATSTDMGVLGNEQFF; CDR3 DNA: TGTGCCACCAGCACCGATATGGGGGTACTAGGCAATGAGCAGTTCTTC; clone size: -; V gene: TRBV15; J gene: TRBJ2-1; D gene: -
CDR3 protein: CAIMGVGETQYF; CDR3 DNA: TGTGCCATCATGGGGGTAGGGGAGACCCAGTACTTC; clone size: once; V gene: TRBV10-3; J gene: TRBJ2-5; D gene: -
CDR3 protein: CASSLGQNTGELFF; CDR3 DNA: TGTGCCAGCAGCTTAGGACAGAACACCGGGGAGCTGTTTTTT; clone size: few; V gene: TRBV11-3; J gene: TRBJ2-2; D gene: -
CDR3 protein: CASSSEREGRKTQYF; CDR3 DNA: TGTGCCAGCAGTTCGGAGCGGGAGGGCCGCAAGACCCAGTACTTC; clone size: -; V gene: TRBV27; J gene: TRBJ2-5; D gene: TRBD2
CDR3 protein: CASSFPGGWGYTF; CDR3 DNA: TGTGCCAGCAGCTTCCCAGGGGGCTGGGGCTACACCTTC; clone size: -; V gene: TRBV5-6; J gene: TRBJ1-2; D gene: TRBD1
CDR3 protein: CATSRGPSGRVETQYF; CDR3 DNA: TGTGCCACCAGCAGAGGTCCTAGCGGGAGAGTGGAGACCCAGTACTTC; clone size: -; V gene: TRBV15; J gene: TRBJ2-5; D gene: TRBD2
CDR3 protein: CASSSPRGLGADTQYF; CDR3 DNA: TGTGCCAGCAGCTCACCTCGAGGACTAGGTGCAGATACGCAGTATTTT; clone size: few; V gene: TRBV7-2; J gene: TRBJ2-3; D gene: TRBD2
CDR3 protein: CASSYRDRGIDGYTF; CDR3 DNA: TGTGCCAGCAGTTACCGAGACAGGGGCATAGATGGCTACACCTTC; clone size: -; V gene: TRBV6-6; J gene: TRBJ1-2; D gene: TRBD1
CDR3 protein: CASSTGTAYEQYF; CDR3 DNA: TGTGCCAGCAGCACTGGGACAGCCTACGAGCAGTACTTC; clone size: once; V gene: TRBV5-4; J gene: TRBJ2-7; D gene: TRBD1
CDR3 protein: CASSSTYRGRTSSNQPQHF; CDR3 DNA: TGTGCCAGCAGCTCGACGTATCGTGGCAGGACCTCTAGCAATCAGCCCCAGCATTTT; clone size: few; V gene: TRBV7-8; J gene: TRBJ1-5; D gene: -
CDR3 protein: CASSPRLQGISGNTIYF; CDR3 DNA: TGTGCCAGCAGCCCCCGCCTACAGGGTATCTCTGGAAACACCATATATTTT; clone size: -; V gene: TRBV7-2; J gene: TRBJ1-3; D gene: -
CDR3 protein: CSYGQGLSGAEAFF; CDR3 DNA: TGCAGCTACGGACAGGGACTATCGGGGGCTGAAGCTTTCTTT; clone size: -; V gene: TRBV29-1; J gene: TRBJ1-1; D gene: TRBD1
CDR3 protein: CASSSVREYTRRYGYTF; CDR3 DNA: TGTGCCAGCAGTTCTGTCCGGGAATACACTCGCCGCTATGGCTACACCTTC; clone size: -; V gene: TRBV28; J gene: TRBJ1-2; D gene: -
CDR3 protein: CASSPGTDNNEQFF; CDR3 DNA: TGTGCCAGTAGCCCCGGGACTGACAACAATGAGCAGTTCTTC; clone size: -; V gene: TRBV19; J gene: TRBJ2-1; D gene: -
CDR3 protein: CASSLSGAGANYGYTF; CDR3 DNA: TGCGCCAGCAGCTTGAGTGGGGCCGGAGCTAACTATGGCTACACCTTC; clone size: -; V gene: TRBV5-1; J gene: TRBJ1-2; D gene: -
CDR3 protein: CASSLGGMGLIYEQYF; CDR3 DNA: TGCGCCAGCAGCTTGGGGGGTATGGGACTGATCTACGAGCAGTACTTC; clone size: -; V gene: TRBV5-1; J gene: TRBJ2-7; D gene: -
CDR3 protein: CASSLGLAGGPRATQYF; CDR3 DNA: TGTGCCAGCAGCTTAGGACTAGCGGGAGGGCCCCGTGCTACGCAGTATTTT; clone size: -; V gene: TRBV11-3; J gene: TRBJ2-3; D gene: TRBD2
CDR3 protein: CASRNNYEQYF; CDR3 DNA: TGTGCCAGCAGAAACAACTACGAGCAGTACTTC; clone size: -; V gene: TRBV2; J gene: TRBJ2-7; D gene: -
CDR3 protein: CASTPLGVGEKLFF; CDR3 DNA: TGTGCCAGTACCCCCCTAGGGGTAGGTGAAAAACTGTTTTTT; clone size: -; V gene: TRBV19; J gene: TRBJ1-4; D gene: -
CDR3 protein: CASRGVRGSGELFF; CDR3 DNA: TGTGCCAGCAGAGGCGTACGGGGTTCCGGGGAGCTGTTTTTT; clone size: -; V gene: TRBV2; J gene: TRBJ2-2; D gene: -